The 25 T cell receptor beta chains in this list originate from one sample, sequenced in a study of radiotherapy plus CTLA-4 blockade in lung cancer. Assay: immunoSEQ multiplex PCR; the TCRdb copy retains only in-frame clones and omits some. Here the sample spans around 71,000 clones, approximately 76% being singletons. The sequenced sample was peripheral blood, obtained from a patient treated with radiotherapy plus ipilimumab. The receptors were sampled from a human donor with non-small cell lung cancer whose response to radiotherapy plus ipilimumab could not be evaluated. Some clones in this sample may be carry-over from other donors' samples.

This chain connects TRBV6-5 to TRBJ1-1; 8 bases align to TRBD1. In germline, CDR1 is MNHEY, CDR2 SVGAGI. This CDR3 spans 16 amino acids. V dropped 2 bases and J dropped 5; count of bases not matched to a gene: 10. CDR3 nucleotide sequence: TGTGCCAGCAGTTACGTGGCAGGGGGCGGTCAGACTGAAGCTTTCTTT. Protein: CASSYVAGGGQTEAFF.

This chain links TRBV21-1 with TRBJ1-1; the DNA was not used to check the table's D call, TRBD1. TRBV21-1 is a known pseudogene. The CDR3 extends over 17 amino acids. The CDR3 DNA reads TGTGCCAGCAGCAATTATAGTCAGGGGGCTCAGTACACTGAAGCTTTCTTT. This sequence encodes CASSNYSQGAQYTEAFF.

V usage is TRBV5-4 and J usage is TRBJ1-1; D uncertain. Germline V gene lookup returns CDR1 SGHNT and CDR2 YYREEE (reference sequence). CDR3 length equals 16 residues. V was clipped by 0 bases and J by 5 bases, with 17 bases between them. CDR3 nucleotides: TGTGCCAGCAGCTTGGCCCTAACTCGGGGATTAACTGAAGCTTTCTTT. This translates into CASSLALTRGLTEAFF.

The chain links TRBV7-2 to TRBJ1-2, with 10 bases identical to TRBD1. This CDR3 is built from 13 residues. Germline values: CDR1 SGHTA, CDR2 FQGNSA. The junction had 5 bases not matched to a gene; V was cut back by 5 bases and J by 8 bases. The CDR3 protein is CASSRDRGNGYTF. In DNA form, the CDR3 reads TGTGCCAGCAGCAGGGACAGGGGAAACGGCTACACCTTC.

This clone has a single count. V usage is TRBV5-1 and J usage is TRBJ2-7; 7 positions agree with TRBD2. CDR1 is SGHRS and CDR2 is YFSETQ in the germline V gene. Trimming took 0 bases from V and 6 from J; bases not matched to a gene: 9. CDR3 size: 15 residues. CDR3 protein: CASSLAMDGGSEQYF. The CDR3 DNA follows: TGCGCCAGCAGCTTGGCCATGGACGGGGGGAGCGAGCAGTACTTC.

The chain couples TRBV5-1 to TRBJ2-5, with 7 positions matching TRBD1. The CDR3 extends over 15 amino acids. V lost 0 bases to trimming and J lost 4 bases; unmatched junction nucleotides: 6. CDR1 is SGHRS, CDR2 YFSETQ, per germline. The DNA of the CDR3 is TGCGCCAGCAGCTTGGCCGACAGGGCCATAGAGACCCAGTACTTC. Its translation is CASSLADRAIETQYF.

Here the CDR3 reads CASSLDGGLQPQHF. The CDR3 DNA follows: TGCGCCAGCAGCTTGGACGGGGGGCTTCAGCCCCAGCATTTT. The rearrangement uses TRBV5-1 and TRBJ1-5; a possible D gene is TRBD1 (6 bases). Trimming left V 0 bases short and J 6 bases short, with 10 bases between. The CDR3 is made up of 14 amino acids. Germline V gene sequence: CDR1 SGHRS, CDR2 YFSETQ.

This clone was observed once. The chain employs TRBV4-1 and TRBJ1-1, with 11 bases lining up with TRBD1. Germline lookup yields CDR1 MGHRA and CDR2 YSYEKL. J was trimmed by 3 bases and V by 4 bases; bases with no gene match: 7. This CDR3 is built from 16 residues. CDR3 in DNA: TGCGCCAGCAGCCCCGGTGCGGGACAGGGGGACACTGAAGCTTTCTTT. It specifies CASSPGAGQGDTEAFF.

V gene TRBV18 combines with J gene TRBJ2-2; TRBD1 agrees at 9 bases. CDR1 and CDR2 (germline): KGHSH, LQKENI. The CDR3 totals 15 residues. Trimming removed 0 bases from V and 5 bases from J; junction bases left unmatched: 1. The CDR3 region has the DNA TGTGCCAGCTCACCACCGGGACAGGGAACCGGGGAGCTGTTTTTT. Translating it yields CASSPPGQGTGELFF.

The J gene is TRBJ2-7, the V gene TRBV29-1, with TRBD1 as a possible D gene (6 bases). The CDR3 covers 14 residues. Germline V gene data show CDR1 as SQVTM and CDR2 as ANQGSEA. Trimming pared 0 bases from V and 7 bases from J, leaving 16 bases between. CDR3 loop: CSVEDLQGSREQYF. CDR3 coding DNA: TGCAGCGTTGAAGATTTACAGGGATCAAGGGAGCAGTACTTC.

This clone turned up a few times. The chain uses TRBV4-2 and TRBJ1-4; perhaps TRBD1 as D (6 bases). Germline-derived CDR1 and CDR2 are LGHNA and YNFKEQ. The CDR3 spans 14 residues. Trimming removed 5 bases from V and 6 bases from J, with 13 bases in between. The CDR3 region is CASSVGGGDEKLFF. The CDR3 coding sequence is TGTGCCAGCAGCGTAGGGGGAGGGGATGAAAAACTGTTTTTT.

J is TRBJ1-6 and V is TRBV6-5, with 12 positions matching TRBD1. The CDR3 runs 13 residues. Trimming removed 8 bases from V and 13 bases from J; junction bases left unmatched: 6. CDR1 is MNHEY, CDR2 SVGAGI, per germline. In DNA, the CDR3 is TGTGCCAGCTCCGGGACAGGGGGCGGCCCCCTCCACTTT. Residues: CASSGTGGGPLHF.

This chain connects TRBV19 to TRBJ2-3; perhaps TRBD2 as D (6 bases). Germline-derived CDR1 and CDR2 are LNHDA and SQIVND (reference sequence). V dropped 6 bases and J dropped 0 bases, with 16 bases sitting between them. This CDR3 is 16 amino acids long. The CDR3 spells CASRAARRGSTDTQYF. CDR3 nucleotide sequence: TGTGCCAGTAGGGCCGCAAGGAGGGGCAGCACAGATACGCAGTATTTT.

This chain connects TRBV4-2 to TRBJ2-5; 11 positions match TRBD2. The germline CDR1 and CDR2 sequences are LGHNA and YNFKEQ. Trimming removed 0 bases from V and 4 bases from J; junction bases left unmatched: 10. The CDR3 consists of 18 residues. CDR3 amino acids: CASSQERGSGGGRETQYF. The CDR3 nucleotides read TGTGCCAGCAGCCAAGAAAGGGGTAGCGGGGGGGGTCGAGAGACCCAGTACTTC.

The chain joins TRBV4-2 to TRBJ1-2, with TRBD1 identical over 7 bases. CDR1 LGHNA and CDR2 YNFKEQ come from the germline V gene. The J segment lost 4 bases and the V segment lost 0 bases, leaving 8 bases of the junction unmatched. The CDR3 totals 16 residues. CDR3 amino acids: CASSQEEGALGYGYTF. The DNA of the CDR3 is TGTGCCAGCAGCCAAGAAGAGGGGGCGCTGGGCTATGGCTACACCTTC.

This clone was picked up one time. The CDR3 sequence is CASSLRDVGDYGYTF. In nucleotides, the CDR3 is TGTGCCAGCAGCTTGAGAGACGTGGGCGACTATGGCTACACCTTC. V gene TRBV5-4 combines with J gene TRBJ1-2; D call uncertain. Germline V CDR1 and CDR2: SGHNT, YYREEE (reference sequence). This CDR3 spans 15 amino acids. The germline V and J ends were trimmed by 1 base and 3 bases, with 13 bases remaining between them.

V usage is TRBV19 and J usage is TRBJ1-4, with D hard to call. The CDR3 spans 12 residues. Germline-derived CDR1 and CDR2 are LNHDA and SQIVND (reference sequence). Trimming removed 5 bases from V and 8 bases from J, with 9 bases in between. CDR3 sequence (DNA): TGTGCCAGTAGTGGGCGGGTAGAAAAACTGTTTTTT. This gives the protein CASSGRVEKLFF.

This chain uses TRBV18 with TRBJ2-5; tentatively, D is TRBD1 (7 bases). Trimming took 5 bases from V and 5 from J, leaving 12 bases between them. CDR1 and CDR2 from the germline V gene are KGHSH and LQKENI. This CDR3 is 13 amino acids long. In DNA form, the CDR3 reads TGTGCCAGCTCAAACAGGGGAGGCGAGACCCAGTACTTC. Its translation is CASSNRGGETQYF.

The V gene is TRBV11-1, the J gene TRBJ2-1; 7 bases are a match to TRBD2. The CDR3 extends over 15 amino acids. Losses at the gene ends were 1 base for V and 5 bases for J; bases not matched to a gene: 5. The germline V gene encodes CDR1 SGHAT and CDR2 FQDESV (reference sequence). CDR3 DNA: TGTGCCAGCAGCTTAGGACTAGCAGACGACAATGAGCAGTTCTTC. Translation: CASSLGLADDNEQFF.

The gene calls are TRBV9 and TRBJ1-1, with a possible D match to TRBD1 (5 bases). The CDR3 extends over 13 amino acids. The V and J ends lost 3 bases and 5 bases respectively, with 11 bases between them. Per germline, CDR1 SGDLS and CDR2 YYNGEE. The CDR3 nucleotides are TGTGCCAGCAGCGCAGACAGCGGGACTGAAGCTTTCTTT. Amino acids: CASSADSGTEAFF.

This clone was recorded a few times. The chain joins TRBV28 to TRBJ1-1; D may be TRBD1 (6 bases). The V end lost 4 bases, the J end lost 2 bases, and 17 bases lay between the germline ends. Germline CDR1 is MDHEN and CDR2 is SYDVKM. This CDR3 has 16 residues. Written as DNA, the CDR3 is TGTGCCAGCAGTTCACTTTGGGACAATCTAAACACTGAAGCTTTCTTT. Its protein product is CASSSLWDNLNTEAFF.

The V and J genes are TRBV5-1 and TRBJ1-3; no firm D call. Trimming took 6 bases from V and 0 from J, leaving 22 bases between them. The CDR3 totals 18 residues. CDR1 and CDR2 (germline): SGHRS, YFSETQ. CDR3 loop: CASKLGGAWGLSGNTIYF. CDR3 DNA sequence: TGCGCCAGCAAGCTTGGAGGCGCCTGGGGTCTCTCTGGAAACACCATATATTTT.

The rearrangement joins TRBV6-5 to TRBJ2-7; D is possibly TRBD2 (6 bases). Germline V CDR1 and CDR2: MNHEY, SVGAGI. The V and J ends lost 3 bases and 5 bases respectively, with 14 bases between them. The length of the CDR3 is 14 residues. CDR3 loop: CASSYSGREDEQYF. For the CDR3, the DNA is TGTGCCAGCAGTTATTCGGGCAGGGAGGACGAGCAGTACTTC.

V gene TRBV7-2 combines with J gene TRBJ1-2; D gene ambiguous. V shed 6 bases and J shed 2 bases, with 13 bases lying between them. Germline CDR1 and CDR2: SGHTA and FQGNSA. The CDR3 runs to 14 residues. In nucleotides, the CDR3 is TGTGCCAGCAGTCCAACCGAGGCCAACTATGGCTACACCTTC. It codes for CASSPTEANYGYTF.

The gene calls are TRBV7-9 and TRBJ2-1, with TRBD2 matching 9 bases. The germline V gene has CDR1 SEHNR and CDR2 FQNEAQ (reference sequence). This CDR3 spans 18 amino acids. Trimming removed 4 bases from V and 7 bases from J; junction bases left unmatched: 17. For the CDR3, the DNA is TGTGCCAGCAGCTACCCCCTTGATGCGGGGGGGCCTAGGAATGAGCAGTTCTTC. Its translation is CASSYPLDAGGPRNEQFF.